This T cell receptor beta chain appears in the sequencing data of a study of blood T cells in healthy people across ages. Study-level information: About one barcoded beta molecule per two T cells was the capture yield of template switching. General study findings and limits: Per million T cells, the diversity of TCR beta decreased roughly linearly as age advanced. Any conclusive comparison of naive versus antigen-experienced cells was prevented by using unsorted PBMCs.

The CDR3 contains 13 residues. Germline V gene sequence: CDR1 MNHNS, CDR2 SASEGT. V dropped 8 bases and J dropped 2 bases, with 13 bases sitting between them. Every participating donor contributed about 10 milliliters of peripheral blood through a draw. Details on this clonotype: The target antigen is unknown.

The use of a sample-barcoded 5' primer and a J-beta primer mix characterized a second PCR of 7 to 11 cycles. TCRdb re-analysed the 5' RACE reads in MiXCR, keeping a single row per CDR3 protein. The sample lists hundreds of thousands of distinct CDR3 sequences, about 42% occurring once. Sequencing was carried out using blood. The origin of this receptor is a man between 60 and 70 years old in good health. The J gene is TRBJ2-7, the V gene TRBV6-1; D gene uncertain. The CDR3 sequence is CASGRERAYEQYF. In nucleotides, the CDR3 is TGTGCCAGCGGACGTGAAAGGGCCTACGAGCAGTACTTC.